A single sample is the source of the 26 T cell receptor beta chains below, sequenced in a study of shared clonotypes between healthy human individuals. TCRdb keeps only in-frame clones here, not all; method: immunoSEQ multiplex PCR. Of 2.3 million or so clones listed, 85% to 95% were seen once; the top ten hold 0.39%. The material sequenced was naive CD4+ T cells from PBMCs. Subset: CD45RA+ positively selected. The receptors come from a man in his late teens or twenties in good health. Some clones in this sample may be carry-over from other donors' samples.

The chain joins TRBV11-3 to TRBJ2-7, with D unclear. This CDR3 has 14 amino acids. The germline V and J ends were trimmed by 4 bases and 0 bases, with 10 bases remaining between them. Germline V CDR1 and CDR2: SGHNT, YENEEA. The CDR3 DNA sequence: TGTGCCAGCAGCTACGACCCATTCTCCTACGAGCAGTACTTC. Amino acid sequence: CASSYDPFSYEQYF.

This clone was found once. This chain connects TRBV27 to TRBJ2-7; no definite D call. CDR3 size: 16 residues. In germline, CDR1 is MNHEY, CDR2 SMNVEV (reference sequence). Trimming left V 5 bases short and J 4 bases short, with 21 bases between. Here the CDR3 DNA reads TGTGCCAGCAGTCCCATGACTCCTTCGACGAGATACGAGCAGTACTTC. Its protein is CASSPMTPSTRYEQYF.

The chain joins TRBV11-3 to TRBJ1-2; no definite D call. The V and J ends lost 3 bases and 8 bases respectively, with 13 bases between them. Germline CDR1 SGHNT, CDR2 YENEEA. The CDR3 has 13 residues. CDR3 DNA: TGTGCCAGCAGCTTTACGGCCCGAGGGGGCTACACCTTC. Translation: CASSFTARGGYTF.

J is TRBJ1-2 and V is TRBV6-5; 7 bases fit TRBD1. V lost 4 bases and J lost 5; bases outside the gene matches: 13. The CDR3 has 16 residues. Germline CDR1 is MNHEY and CDR2 is SVGAGI. DNA of the CDR3: TGTGCCAGCAGTTCACAAGGGGGCGCGGGCGAATATGGCTACACCTTC. This gives the protein CASSSQGGAGEYGYTF.

The chain employs TRBV4-2 and TRBJ2-3; 8 bases agree with TRBD2. The length of the CDR3 is 16 residues. V lost 0 bases, J lost 2 bases, and 4 bases stayed unmatched. Per the germline V gene, CDR1 is LGHNA and CDR2 is YNFKEQ. The CDR3 is CASSQDGTRVTDTQYF. DNA of the CDR3: TGTGCCAGCAGCCAAGACGGGACTAGGGTCACAGATACGCAGTATTTT.

This clone was picked up one time. This chain joins TRBV10-3 and TRBJ2-2; TRBD1 matches 10 bases. J gave up 7 bases and V 5 bases, and 4 bases lay outside the gene matches. CDR3 size: 14 residues. Germline values: CDR1 ENHRY, CDR2 SYGVKD. The CDR3 sequence is CAISPGQGSGELFF. CDR3 in DNA: TGTGCCATCAGTCCGGGACAGGGGAGCGGGGAGCTGTTTTTT.

Note on this clone: Other DNA sequences in this sample translate to the same CDR3. This rearrangement joins TRBV29-1 to TRBJ1-1; D unclear. The length of the CDR3 is 11 residues. Trimming left V 4 bases short and J 0 bases short, with 3 bases between. Germline-derived CDR1 and CDR2 are SQVTM and ANQGSEA. This chain's CDR3 is CSVALNTEAFF. The DNA for the CDR3 is TGCAGCGTTGCCCTGAACACTGAAGCTTTCTTT.

The chain links TRBV18 to TRBJ1-1; weak D call: TRBD1 (6 bases). Germline CDR1 KGHSH, CDR2 LQKENI. V was trimmed by 8 bases and J by 7 bases, leaving 23 bases between them. The CDR3 consists of 15 residues. The DNA of the CDR3 is TGTGCCAGCCTAAGGACCTTGGGGGGCGGATTTGAAGCTTTCTTT. This translates into CASLRTLGGGFEAFF.

Turning to this clone: The sample carries other DNA sequences with the same CDR3. The rearrangement joins TRBV27 to TRBJ2-5, with 7 bases lining up with TRBD2. Trimming at V came to 3 bases and at J to 4 bases, leaving 2 bases not matched to a gene. Germline V gene sequence: CDR1 MNHEY, CDR2 SMNVEV (reference sequence). CDR3 length equals 13 residues. The CDR3, as DNA: TGTGCCAGCAGTTTGGGCGGGGGAGAGACCCAGTACTTC. It specifies CASSLGGGETQYF.

J is TRBJ1-5 and V is TRBV27, with D possibly TRBD1 on 5 matching bases. The CDR3 length is 14 residues. Germline V gene sequence: CDR1 MNHEY, CDR2 SMNVEV (reference sequence). V was shortened by 5 bases and J by 5 bases, with 13 bases between the two germline ends. Here the CDR3 DNA reads TGTGCCAGCAGTCCTTCAGGGATCTATCAGCCCCAGCATTTT. Translation: CASSPSGIYQPQHF.

V usage is TRBV5-4 and J usage is TRBJ1-2; no reliable D call. This CDR3 contains 11 residues. Germline V gene lookup returns CDR1 SGHNT and CDR2 YYREEE (reference sequence). V gave up 9 bases and J gave up 3 bases, with 9 bases separating them. The chain's CDR3 is CATLGYYGYTF. CDR3 nucleotide sequence: TGTGCCACCCTTGGTTACTATGGCTACACCTTC. The variable domain in full, completed from reference TRBV5-4 and TRBJ1-2, reads ETGVTQSPTHLIKTRGQQVTLRCSSQSGHNTVSWYQQALGQGPQFIFQYYREEENGRGNFPPRFSGLQFPNYSSELNVNALELDDSALYLCATLGYYGYTFGSGTRLTVV.

This rearrangement joins TRBV6-5 to TRBJ2-7; D perhaps matches TRBD1 (7 bases). CDR1 is MNHEY, CDR2 SVGAGI, per germline. This CDR3 comprises 15 residues. V shed 5 bases and J shed 4 bases, with 18 bases lying between them. The CDR3 DNA sequence: TGTGCCAGCAGTCGCACCAGGGGGGTAGTATACGAGCAGTACTTC. Amino acids: CASSRTRGVVYEQYF.

The J gene is TRBJ2-4, the V gene TRBV18, with TRBD2 matching 8 bases. With V trimmed by 4 bases and J by 8 bases, 10 bases remained unmatched. The CDR3 runs to 15 residues. CDR1 KGHSH and CDR2 LQKENI come from the germline V gene. The CDR3 spells CASSRSAGGWDIQYF. CDR3 coding DNA: TGTGCCAGCTCACGGTCGGCGGGAGGTTGGGACATTCAGTACTTC.

Details on this clone: The same CDR3 arises from other DNA sequences in this sample as well. The gene calls are TRBV29-1 and TRBJ2-5; D is ambiguous. The V gene's germline CDR1 is SQVTM and CDR2 ANQGSEA. This CDR3 region has 13 residues. The V end was cut by 1 base, the J end by 5 bases, with 11 bases between. The CDR3: CSVEGLFGETQYF. CDR3 DNA sequence: TGCAGCGTTGAAGGGTTATTTGGGGAGACCCAGTACTTC.

The V gene is TRBV4-2, the J gene TRBJ1-5; D not resolved. V was trimmed by 5 bases and J by 0 bases, leaving 8 bases between them. The CDR3 spans 14 residues. Germline V gene sequence: CDR1 LGHNA, CDR2 YNFKEQ. In DNA form, the CDR3 reads TGTGCCAGCAGCTTGAGGGATAGCAATCAGCCCCAGCATTTT. Translating gives CASSLRDSNQPQHF.

This rearrangement joins TRBV5-1 to TRBJ2-3; 7 nucleotides agree with TRBD2. The CDR3 consists of 17 residues. The V and J ends lost 0 bases and 4 bases, in that order; junction bases with no gene match: 11. Germline CDR1 reads SGHRS; CDR2 reads YFSETQ. The CDR3 spells CASSLGIGGGPADTQYF. In DNA form, the CDR3 reads TGCGCCAGCAGCTTGGGGATTGGGGGAGGGCCCGCAGATACGCAGTATTTT.

This rearrangement joins TRBV5-6 to TRBJ1-1, with 9 bases identical to TRBD1. CDR3 size: 16 residues. Germline CDR1 is SGHDT and CDR2 is YYEEEE. Losses at the gene ends were 4 bases for V and 3 bases for J; bases not matched to a gene: 10. For the CDR3, the DNA is TGTGCCAGCAGCGGCAACAGGGGGCCGGTAGACACTGAAGCTTTCTTT. Its translation: CASSGNRGPVDTEAFF.

V is TRBV6-1 and J is TRBJ2-5; 8 nucleotides agree with TRBD2. Germline V gives CDR1 MNHNS, CDR2 SASEGT. The CDR3 loop spans 16 amino acids. V gave up 0 bases and J gave up 2 bases; unmatched junction bases: 5. The CDR3 DNA is TGTGCCAGCAGTGAAGCAGAGCGGGAGTGGCAAGAGACCCAGTACTTC. It yields the protein CASSEAEREWQETQYF.

In its sample, this clone was seen once. The V and J genes are TRBV5-1 and TRBJ2-5; no clear D. Deletions cut 0 bases from V and 4 bases from J, with 13 bases between. The length of the CDR3 is 15 residues. Germline CDR1 is SGHRS and CDR2 is YFSETQ. For the CDR3, the DNA is TGCGCCAGCAGCTTGGAGGCCCCAACCCGAGAGACCCAGTACTTC. It is translated as CASSLEAPTRETQYF.

J is TRBJ2-3 and V is TRBV30; perhaps TRBD2 as D (6 bases). Germline values: CDR1 GTSNPN, CDR2 SVGIG (reference sequence). The CDR3 is 15 residues long. Trimming took off 2 bases at V and 2 bases at J, with 14 bases between the two ends. CDR3 DNA: TGTGCCTGGAGTCGTAGCGGATCTAACACAGATACGCAGTATTTT. Its protein product is CAWSRSGSNTDTQYF.

This chain joins TRBV12-5 and TRBJ2-1, with D possibly being TRBD1 or TRBD2 (5 bases each). Germline assignment: CDR1 LGHNT and CDR2 FRNRAP. The CDR3 is 14 amino acids. V was cut by 5 bases and J by 7 bases, with 15 bases left in between. Here the CDR3 DNA reads TGTGCTAGTGGTACCCCCGGGACGGGGAATGAGCAGTTCTTC. This gives the protein CASGTPGTGNEQFF.

The gene calls are TRBV7-8 and TRBJ1-1; the D gene is possibly TRBD1 (6 bases). V was cut by 7 bases and J by 0 bases, with 12 bases left in between. CDR3 size: 14 residues. Germline-derived CDR1 and CDR2 are SGHVS and FQNEAQ. CDR3 in DNA: TGTGCCAGCACCCTAGAGGGGGTGAACACTGAAGCTTTCTTT. Translating it yields CASTLEGVNTEAFF.

About this clone: The same CDR3 arises from other DNA sequences in this sample as well. The CDR3 DNA sequence: TGCGCCAGCAGCTTGGCCCCGGGTTCCTATGGCTACACCTTC. Its translation: CASSLAPGSYGYTF. The rearrangement joins TRBV5-1 to TRBJ1-2, with D unresolved. Germline values: CDR1 SGHRS, CDR2 YFSETQ. This CDR3 contains 14 residues. The V end was cut by 0 bases, the J end by 4 bases, with 10 bases between.

The chain couples TRBV2 to TRBJ1-3; no reliable D call. There are 13 residues in the CDR3. Trimming cost V 6 bases and J 2 bases, with 8 bases left between them. Germline V CDR1 and CDR2: SNHLY, FYNNEI. Here the CDR3 reads CASRVAPGNTIYF. The DNA for the CDR3 is TGTGCCAGCAGGGTGGCTCCTGGAAACACCATATATTTT.

The chain combines TRBV14 with TRBJ2-1, with 10 bases aligning to TRBD2. V lost 4 bases and J lost 9; bases outside the gene matches: 9. From germline, CDR1 is SGHDN and CDR2 FVKESK. The CDR3 spans 15 residues. CDR3 amino acids: CASSPTSGSTGEQFF. DNA for the CDR3: TGTGCCAGCAGCCCGACTAGCGGGTCGACAGGTGAGCAGTTCTTC.

To note about this clone: Other DNA sequences of this sample code for an identical CDR3. Written as DNA, the CDR3 is TGTGCCAGCTCACCCCCGCCTACAGATACGCAGTATTTT. This codes for CASSPPPTDTQYF. The chain uses TRBV18 and TRBJ2-3; D not resolved. This CDR3 has 13 residues. Germline CDR1 and CDR2: KGHSH and LQKENI. The ends were cut back, 3 bases at V and 3 bases at J, with 7 bases in the middle. The full variable domain, completed using reference TRBV18 and TRBJ2-3, is NAGVMQNPRHLVRRRGQEARLRCSPMKGHSHVYWYRQLPEEGLKFMVYLQKENIIDESGMPKERFSAEFPKEGPSILRIQQVVRGDSAAYFCASSPPPTDTQYFGPGTRLTVL.